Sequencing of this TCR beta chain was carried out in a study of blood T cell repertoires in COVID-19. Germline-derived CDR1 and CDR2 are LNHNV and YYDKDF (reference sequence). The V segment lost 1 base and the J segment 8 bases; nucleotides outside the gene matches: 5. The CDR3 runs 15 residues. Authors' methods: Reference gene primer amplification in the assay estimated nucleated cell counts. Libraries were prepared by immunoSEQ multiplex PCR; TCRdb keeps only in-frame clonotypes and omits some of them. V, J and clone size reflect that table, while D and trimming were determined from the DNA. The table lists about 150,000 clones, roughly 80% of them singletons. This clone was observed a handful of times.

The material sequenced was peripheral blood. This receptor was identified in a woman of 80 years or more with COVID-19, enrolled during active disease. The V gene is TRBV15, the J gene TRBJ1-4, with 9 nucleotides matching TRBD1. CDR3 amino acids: CATSRGDRVGEKLFF. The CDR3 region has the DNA TGTGCCACCAGCAGAGGGGACAGGGTGGGGGAAAAACTGTTTTTT.